Below, one T cell receptor beta chain is given with its context. Its antigen is not identified. TCRdb re-analysed the RT-PCR reads in MiXCR, keeping a single row per CDR3 protein. The sample has around 200,000 distinct CDR3 sequences; approximately 14% are singletons. This specimen belongs to a study of response to subunit inactivated influenza vaccine. Points from the study as a whole: The study's authors posited that every seasonal influenza vaccination enlists few new T cells.

Germline CDR1 reads SGHRS; CDR2 reads YFSETQ. Trimming stripped 4 bases from V and 4 bases from J, with 21 bases between. The CDR3 spans 17 residues. The chain couples TRBV5-1 to TRBJ2-1; D is ambiguous. The specimen was CD8+ T cells sorted from PBMCs, collected less than 6 days after vaccination. This receptor was taken from a man aged 45-60 years who received an inactivated influenza vaccine. DNA of the CDR3: TGCGCCAGCAGCCGCCACCAGGACGCGGCCCTTTACAATGAGCAGTTCTTC. Encoded protein: CASSRHQDAALYNEQFF.